This entry describes one T cell receptor (beta chain). Antigen: not known. This CDR3 contains 19 residues. This sample was included in a study of cytomegalovirus exposure and HLA in healthy donors. Study findings and constraints: Later on, a genetic analysis was performed. It linked a missense variant in DCLRE1C with V- and J-gene trimming of TCR beta.

The PCR had 60 Vbeta and 13 Jbeta primers. Assay used: immunoSEQ multiplex PCR; TCRdb lists only in-frame clones, some missing. The table includes some 110,000 clones, 70% detected once. The receptor was isolated from a man in his thirties or forties in good health and CMV-seropositive. V and J are TRBV21-1 and TRBJ2-6; TRBD1 is the table's D call and was not checked against the DNA. TRBV21-1 is deemed a pseudogene. What was sequenced was PBMCs. The CDR3 DNA is TGTGCCAGCAGCAAAGAGAACAGGGGATTTTCCTCTGGGGCCAACGTCCTGACTTTC. Protein sequence: CASSKENRGFSSGANVLTF.